This T cell receptor beta chain stems from a study of T cells in Graves' hyperthyroidism and ophthalmopathy (dated 2019 in TCRdb). General notes on the study: To identify TCR V-J signatures that set the groups apart, the researchers used a discovery cohort of roughly 100 patients, made up of under 50 with Graves' ophthalmopathy and about 59 with stable Graves' hyperthyroidism. The paper describes TCR Vbeta CDR3 sequencing of 130 to 150 peripheral blood samples, made up of 43 ophthalmopathy patients, 70 to 75 hyperthyroidism patients and around 17 progressor patients. Prospective prediction of ophthalmopathy was tested in an independent validation cohort of approximately 18 hyperthyroidism patients and 17 patients who later progressed to ophthalmopathy. The 100 discovery patients were randomly split 7:3 into training and test sets. Following sampling, methimazole starting at 30 mg daily was given to hyperthyroidism patients, and high-dose intravenous methylprednisolone was given to ophthalmopathy patients. Thyroid tissue and blood T-cell repertoires from about six Graves' hyperthyroidism patients were also compared in the study. Broader findings and caveats from the paper: In validation, the model predicted progression to ophthalmopathy with 55% to 71% sensitivity and less than 75% specificity, a median of 6.5 months before onset. Most expanded thyroid clonotypes (frequency above 0.001) were also detected in blood, suggesting blood repertoires may reflect thyroid immune responses. No statistical method was used to set the sample size in advance, and investigators knew the group allocation. A 13 V-J signature model separated ophthalmopathy from stable hyperthyroidism, with 87.88% sensitivity and around 84% specificity in cross-validation and 80%/75% in testing.

Stable Graves' hyperthyroidism was defined as no progression to ophthalmopathy during 18 months of follow-up. Hyperthyroidism patients were newly diagnosed, with disease duration under 2 months, and aged 18 to 65 years. The study excluded patients with uncontrolled infections, other autoimmune diseases, pregnancy or lactation. Diagnoses relied on clinical symptoms, serum thyroxine and TRAb, thyroid ultrasound and orbital computed tomography. Trizol reagent was used to extract total RNA, and RNA quality was then checked on an Agilent 2100 Bioanalyzer. The TCR beta CDR3 regions were amplified from the RNA transcripts. The TCR CDR3 was subjected to a first round of RT-PCR using the HTBI primer set and the Qiagen OneStep RT-PCR kit. The libraries were constructed in a second round of multiplex PCR and then size-selected and purified. Paired-end sequencing of the libraries was performed with 100 bp reads on an Illumina HiSeq2000. As for the original processing: SOAPnuke was used to process the raw data, throwing out any read that contained adapters or uncalled bases, had a mean Phred below 15, or lacked an exact constant-primer or identifier match. COPE v1.2.5 was used to merge high-quality paired reads, and clonotypes were defined as unique nucleotide sequences. MiTCR v1.1 was used to align the clonotypes against IMGT TRBV, TRBD and TRBJ reference segments. Only V-J combinations with frequency above 0.0001, covering 99% to 99.2% of repertoires, were analysed. The TCS score was defined as F50 (clonal expansion) divided by E x V (chaos), with BLOSUM62-based TCRdist calculated between CDR3 peptides within each V-J. Welch's t-statistics and random forest reduced fewer than 600 V-J features to 13, which were used in a naive Bayes classifier (R e1071). TCRdb cleaned the public reads at Q25 with fastp, built clones with MiXCR and kept in-frame beta chains. Merged by CDR3 protein, the rows form single entries marked with the most common genes and DNA. The V and J calls come from TCRdb's annotation, not from the publication. The sample has just over 550,000 distinct CDR3 sequences on record, more than 45% of them singletons. The ten largest clones represent about 7.9% of the sample.

Trimming at the junction amounts to 5 bases on V and 8 bases on J, and the germline ends lie 12 bases apart. Measured from the cysteine to the phenylalanine, the CDR3 is 12 residues long. Only the CDR3 DNA is retained, 36 bases long and in frame from the first base. The germline V gene encodes CDR1 SEHNR and CDR2 FQNEAQ (reference sequence). This clonotype was counted many times. The target of this receptor is not known. Per-base qualities were not stored, and no clone one base away is much larger. Sequences were obtained from peripheral blood or thyroid tissue (not recorded which). The chain couples TRBV7-9 to TRBJ1-2, with the D gene not clear enough to name. This receptor was obtained from a woman younger than 35 with Graves' hyperthyroidism. Donor details come from another sample of the same person, matched by shared clones. The CDR3 corresponds to CASSPGLDGYTF. The base sequence is TGTGCCAGCAGCCCGGGCTTGGACGGCTACACCTTC.